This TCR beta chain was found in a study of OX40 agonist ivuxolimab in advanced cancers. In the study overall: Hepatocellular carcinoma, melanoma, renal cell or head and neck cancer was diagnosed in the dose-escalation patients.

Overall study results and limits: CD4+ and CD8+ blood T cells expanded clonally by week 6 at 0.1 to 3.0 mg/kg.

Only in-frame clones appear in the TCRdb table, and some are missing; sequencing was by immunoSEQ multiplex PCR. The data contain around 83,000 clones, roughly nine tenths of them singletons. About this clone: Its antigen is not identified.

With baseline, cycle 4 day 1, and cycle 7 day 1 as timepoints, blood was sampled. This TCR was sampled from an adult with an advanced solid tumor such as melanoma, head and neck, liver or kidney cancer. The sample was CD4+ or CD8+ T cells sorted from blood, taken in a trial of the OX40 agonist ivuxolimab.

CDR3 bases: TGTGCCAGCAGCCCGGGATTGTCGGAGACCCAGTACTTC. Amino acids: CASSPGLSETQYF. The chain recombines TRBV11-2 with TRBJ2-5; a weak D match, TRBD2 (5 bases). CDR1 SGHAT and CDR2 FQNNGV come from the germline V gene. The CDR3 totals 13 residues. The V end lost 5 bases, the J end lost 5 bases, and 12 bases lay between the germline ends.